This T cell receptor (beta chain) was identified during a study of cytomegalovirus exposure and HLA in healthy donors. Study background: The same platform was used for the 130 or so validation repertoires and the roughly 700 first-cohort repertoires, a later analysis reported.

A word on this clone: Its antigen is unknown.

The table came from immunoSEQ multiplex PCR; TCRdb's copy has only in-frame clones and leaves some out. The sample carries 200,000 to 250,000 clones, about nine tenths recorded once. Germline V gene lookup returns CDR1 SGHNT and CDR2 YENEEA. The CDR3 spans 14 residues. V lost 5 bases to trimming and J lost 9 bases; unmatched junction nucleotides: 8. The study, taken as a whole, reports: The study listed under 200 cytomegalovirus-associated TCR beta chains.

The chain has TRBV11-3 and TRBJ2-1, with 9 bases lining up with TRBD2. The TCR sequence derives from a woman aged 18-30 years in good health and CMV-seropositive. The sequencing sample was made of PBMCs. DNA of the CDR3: TGTGCCAGCAGCCTAGCGGGATTCGTCACTGAGCAGTTCTTC. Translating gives CASSLAGFVTEQFF.